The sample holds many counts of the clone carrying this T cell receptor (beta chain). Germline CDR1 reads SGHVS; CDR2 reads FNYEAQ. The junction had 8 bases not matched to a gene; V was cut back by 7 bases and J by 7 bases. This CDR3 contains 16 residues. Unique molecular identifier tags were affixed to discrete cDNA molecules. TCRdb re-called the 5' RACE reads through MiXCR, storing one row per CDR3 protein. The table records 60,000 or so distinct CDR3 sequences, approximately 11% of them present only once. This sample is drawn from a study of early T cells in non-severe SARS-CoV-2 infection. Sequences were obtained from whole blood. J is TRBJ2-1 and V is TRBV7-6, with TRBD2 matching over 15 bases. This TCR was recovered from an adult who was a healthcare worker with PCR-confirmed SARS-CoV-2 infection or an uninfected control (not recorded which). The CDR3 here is CASNGRTSGRGNEQFF. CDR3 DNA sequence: TGTGCCAGCAATGGAAGGACTAGCGGGAGGGGTAATGAGCAGTTCTTC.